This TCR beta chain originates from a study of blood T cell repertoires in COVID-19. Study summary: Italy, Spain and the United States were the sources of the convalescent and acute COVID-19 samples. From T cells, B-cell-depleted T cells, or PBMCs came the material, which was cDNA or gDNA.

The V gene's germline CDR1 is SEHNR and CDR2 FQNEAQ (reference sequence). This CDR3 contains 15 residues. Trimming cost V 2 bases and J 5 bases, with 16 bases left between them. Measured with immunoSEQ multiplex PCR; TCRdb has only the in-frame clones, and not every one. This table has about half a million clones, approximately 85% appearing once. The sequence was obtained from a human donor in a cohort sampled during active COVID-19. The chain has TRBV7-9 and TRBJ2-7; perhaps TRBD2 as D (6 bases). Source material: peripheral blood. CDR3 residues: CASSLSVTGEDEQYF. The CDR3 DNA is TGTGCCAGCAGCTTATCGGTTACGGGGGAGGACGAGCAGTACTTC.